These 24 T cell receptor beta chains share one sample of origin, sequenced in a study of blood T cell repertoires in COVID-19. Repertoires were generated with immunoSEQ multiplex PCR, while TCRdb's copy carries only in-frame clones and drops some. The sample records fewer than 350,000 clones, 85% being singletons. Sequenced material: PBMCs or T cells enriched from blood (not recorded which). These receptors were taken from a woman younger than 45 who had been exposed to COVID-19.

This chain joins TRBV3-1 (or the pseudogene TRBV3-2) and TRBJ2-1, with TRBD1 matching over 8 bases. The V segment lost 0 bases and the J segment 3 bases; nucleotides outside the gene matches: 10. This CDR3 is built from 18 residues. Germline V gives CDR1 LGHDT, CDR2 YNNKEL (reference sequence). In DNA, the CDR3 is TGTGCCAGCAGCCAAGATCGCGGTGGACAGGGTGGCTACAATGAGCAGTTCTTC. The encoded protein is CASSQDRGGQGGYNEQFF.

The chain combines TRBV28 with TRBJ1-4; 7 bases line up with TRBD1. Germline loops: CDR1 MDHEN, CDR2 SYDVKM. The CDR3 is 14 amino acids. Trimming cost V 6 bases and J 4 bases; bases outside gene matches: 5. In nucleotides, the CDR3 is TGTGCCAGCAGGTTGACAGGGAATAATGAAAAACTGTTTTTT. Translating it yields CASRLTGNNEKLFF.

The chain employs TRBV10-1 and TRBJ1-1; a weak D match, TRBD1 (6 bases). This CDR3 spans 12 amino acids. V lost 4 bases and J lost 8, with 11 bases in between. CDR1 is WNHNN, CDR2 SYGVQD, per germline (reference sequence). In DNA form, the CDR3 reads TGCGCCAGCAGTGGCAATGGACAGGAAGCTTTCTTT. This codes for CASSGNGQEAFF.

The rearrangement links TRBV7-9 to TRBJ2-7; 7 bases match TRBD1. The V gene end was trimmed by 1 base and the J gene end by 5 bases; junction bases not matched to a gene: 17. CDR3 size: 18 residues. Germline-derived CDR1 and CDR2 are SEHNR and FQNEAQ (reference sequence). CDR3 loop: CASSLVVGPSEGAHEQYF. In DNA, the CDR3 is TGTGCCAGCAGCTTAGTAGTTGGGCCTTCCGAGGGGGCTCACGAGCAGTACTTC.

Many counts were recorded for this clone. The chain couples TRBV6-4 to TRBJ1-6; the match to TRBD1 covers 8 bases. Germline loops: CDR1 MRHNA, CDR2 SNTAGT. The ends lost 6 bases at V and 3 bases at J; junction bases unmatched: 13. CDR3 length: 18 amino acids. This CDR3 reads CASSLPGQVGYYNSPLHF. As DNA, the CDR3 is TGTGCCAGCAGCCTCCCGGGACAGGTGGGATACTATAATTCACCCCTCCACTTT.

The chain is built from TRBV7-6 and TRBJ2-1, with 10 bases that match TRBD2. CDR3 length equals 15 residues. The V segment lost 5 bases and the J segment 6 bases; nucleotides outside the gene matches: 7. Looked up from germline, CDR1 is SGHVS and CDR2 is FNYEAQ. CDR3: CASSQSGRAPNEQFF. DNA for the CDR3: TGTGCCAGCAGCCAAAGCGGGAGGGCCCCCAATGAGCAGTTCTTC.

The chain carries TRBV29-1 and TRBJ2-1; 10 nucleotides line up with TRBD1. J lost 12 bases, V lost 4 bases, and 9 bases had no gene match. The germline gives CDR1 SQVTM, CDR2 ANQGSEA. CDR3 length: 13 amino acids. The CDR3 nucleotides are TGCAGCGTTGTGTGGACAGGGGGTAGTGGGCAGTTCTTC. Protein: CSVVWTGGSGQFF.

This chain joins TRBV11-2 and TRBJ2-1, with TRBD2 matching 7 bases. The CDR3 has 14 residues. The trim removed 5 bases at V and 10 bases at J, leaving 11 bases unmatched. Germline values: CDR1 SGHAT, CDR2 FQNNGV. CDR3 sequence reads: CASSLGREVLEQFF. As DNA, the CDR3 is TGTGCCAGCAGCCTGGGCCGGGAGGTGCTGGAGCAGTTCTTC.

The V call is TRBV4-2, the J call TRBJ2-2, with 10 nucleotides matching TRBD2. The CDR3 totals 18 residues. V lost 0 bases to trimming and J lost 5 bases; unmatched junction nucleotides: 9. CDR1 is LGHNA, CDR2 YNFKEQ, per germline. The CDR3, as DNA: TGTGCCAGCAGCCAAGATCAAGACCTAGCGGGGGTTACCGGGGAGCTGTTTTTT. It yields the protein CASSQDQDLAGVTGELFF.

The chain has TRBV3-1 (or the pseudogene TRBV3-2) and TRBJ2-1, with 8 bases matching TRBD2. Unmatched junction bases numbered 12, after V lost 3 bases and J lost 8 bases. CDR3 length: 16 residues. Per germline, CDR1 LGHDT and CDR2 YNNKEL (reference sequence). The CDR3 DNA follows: TGTGCCAGCAGCCAGCCCGGGACTAGTGTAGGCCATGAGCAGTTCTTC. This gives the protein CASSQPGTSVGHEQFF.

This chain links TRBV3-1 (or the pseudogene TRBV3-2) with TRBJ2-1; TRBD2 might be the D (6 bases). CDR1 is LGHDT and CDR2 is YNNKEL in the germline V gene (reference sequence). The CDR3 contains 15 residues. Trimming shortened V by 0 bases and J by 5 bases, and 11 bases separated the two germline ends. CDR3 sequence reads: CASSQEGGGNNEQFF. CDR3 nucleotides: TGTGCCAGCAGCCAAGAAGGTGGGGGGAACAATGAGCAGTTCTTC.

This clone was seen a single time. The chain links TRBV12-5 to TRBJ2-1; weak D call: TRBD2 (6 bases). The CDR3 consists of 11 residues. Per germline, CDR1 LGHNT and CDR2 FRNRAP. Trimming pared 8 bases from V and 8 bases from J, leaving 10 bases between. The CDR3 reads CASRRGDEQFF. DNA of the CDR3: TGTGCTAGTAGGCGGGGAGATGAGCAGTTCTTC. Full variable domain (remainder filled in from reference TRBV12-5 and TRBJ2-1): DARVTQTPRHKVTEMGQEVTMRCQPILGHNTVFWYRQTMMQGLELLAYFRNRAPLDDSGMPKDRFSAEMPDATLATLKIQPSEPRDSAVYFCASRRGDEQFFGPGTRLTVL.

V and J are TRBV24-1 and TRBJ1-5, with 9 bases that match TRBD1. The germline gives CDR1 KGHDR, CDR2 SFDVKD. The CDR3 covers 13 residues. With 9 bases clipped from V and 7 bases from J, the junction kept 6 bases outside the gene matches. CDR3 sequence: CATRDRVGQPQHF. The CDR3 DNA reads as TGTGCCACCCGGGACAGGGTTGGACAGCCCCAGCATTTT.

Written as DNA, the CDR3 is TGTGCCAGCAGGGAAAAGGAGGGAGTGAACACTGAAGCTTTCTTT. It encodes CASREKEGVNTEAFF. This sequence joins TRBV2 and TRBJ1-1; D remains ambiguous. The CDR3 consists of 15 residues. The V end lost 6 bases, the J end lost 0 bases, and 14 bases lay between the germline ends. The germline CDR1 and CDR2 sequences are SNHLY and FYNNEI.

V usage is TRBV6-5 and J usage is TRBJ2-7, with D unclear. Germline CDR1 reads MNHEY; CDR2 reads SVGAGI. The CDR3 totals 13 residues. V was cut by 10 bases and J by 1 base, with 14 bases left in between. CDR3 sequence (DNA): TGTGCCACTGGTGGGCAGGAATCCTACGAGCAGTACTTC. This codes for CATGGQESYEQYF.

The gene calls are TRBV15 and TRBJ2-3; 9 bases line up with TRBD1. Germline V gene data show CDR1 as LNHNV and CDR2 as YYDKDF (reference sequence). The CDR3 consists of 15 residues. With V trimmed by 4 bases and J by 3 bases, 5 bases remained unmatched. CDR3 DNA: TGTGCCACCAGCATCGGGACAGGGAAAACAGATACGCAGTATTTT. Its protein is CATSIGTGKTDTQYF.

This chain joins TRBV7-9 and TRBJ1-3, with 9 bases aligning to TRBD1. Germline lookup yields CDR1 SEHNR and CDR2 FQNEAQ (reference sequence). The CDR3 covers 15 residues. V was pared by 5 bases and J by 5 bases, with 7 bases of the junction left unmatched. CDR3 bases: TGTGCCAGCAGCCCTCGACAGGGGGTGAGAAACACCATATATTTT. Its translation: CASSPRQGVRNTIYF.

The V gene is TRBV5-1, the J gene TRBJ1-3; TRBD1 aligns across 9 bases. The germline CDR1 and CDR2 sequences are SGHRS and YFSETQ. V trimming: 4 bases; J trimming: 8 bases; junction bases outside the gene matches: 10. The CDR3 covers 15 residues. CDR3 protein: CASSPGQGMWDTIYF. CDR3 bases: TGCGCCAGCAGCCCAGGACAGGGGATGTGGGACACCATATATTTT.

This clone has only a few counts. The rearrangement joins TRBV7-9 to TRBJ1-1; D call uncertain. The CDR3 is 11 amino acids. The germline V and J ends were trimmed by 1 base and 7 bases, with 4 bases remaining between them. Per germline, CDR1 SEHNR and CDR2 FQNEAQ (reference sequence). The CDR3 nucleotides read TGTGCCAGCAGCTTAGTTAATGAAGCTTTCTTT. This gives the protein CASSLVNEAFF.

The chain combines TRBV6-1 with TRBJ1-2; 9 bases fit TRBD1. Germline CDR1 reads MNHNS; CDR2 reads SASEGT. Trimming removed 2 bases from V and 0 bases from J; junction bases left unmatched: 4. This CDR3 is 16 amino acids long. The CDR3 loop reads CASSELQGAANYGYTF. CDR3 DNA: TGTGCCAGCAGTGAATTACAGGGGGCTGCTAACTATGGCTACACCTTC.

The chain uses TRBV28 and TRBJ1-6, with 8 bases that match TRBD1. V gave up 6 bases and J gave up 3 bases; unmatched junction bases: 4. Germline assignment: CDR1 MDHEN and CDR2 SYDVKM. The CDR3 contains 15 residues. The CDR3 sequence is CASSPDRVYNSPLHF. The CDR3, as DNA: TGTGCCAGCAGCCCGGACAGGGTCTATAATTCACCCCTCCACTTT.

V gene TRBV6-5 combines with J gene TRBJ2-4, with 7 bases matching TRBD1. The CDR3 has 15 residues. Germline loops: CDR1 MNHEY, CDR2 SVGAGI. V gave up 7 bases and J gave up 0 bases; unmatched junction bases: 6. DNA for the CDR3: TGTGCCAGCAAAGACAGGGAAAGAGCCAAAAACATTCAGTACTTC. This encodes CASKDRERAKNIQYF.

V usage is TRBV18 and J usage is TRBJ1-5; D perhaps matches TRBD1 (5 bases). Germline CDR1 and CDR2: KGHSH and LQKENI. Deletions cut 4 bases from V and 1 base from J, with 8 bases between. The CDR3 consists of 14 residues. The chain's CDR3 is CASSRTPSNQPQHF. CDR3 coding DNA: TGTGCCAGCTCACGGACACCGAGCAATCAGCCCCAGCATTTT.

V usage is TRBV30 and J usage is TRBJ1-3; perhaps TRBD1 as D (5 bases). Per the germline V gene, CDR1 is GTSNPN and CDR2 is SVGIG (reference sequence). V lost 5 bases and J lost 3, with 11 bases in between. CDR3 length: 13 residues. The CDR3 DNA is TGTGCCTGGTCGGTCGACAGTGGAAACACCATATATTTT. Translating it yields CAWSVDSGNTIYF.